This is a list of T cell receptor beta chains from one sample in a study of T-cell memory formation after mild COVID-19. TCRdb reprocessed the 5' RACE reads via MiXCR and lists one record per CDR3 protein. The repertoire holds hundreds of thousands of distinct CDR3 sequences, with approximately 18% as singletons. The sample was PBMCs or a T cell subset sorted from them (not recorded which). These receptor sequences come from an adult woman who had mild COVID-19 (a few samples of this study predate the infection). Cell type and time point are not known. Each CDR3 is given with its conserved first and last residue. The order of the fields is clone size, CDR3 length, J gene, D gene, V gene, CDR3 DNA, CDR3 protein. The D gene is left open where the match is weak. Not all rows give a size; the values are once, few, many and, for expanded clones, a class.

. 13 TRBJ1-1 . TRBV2 TGTGCCAGCAGTGAGGAGTGGAACACTGAAGCTTTCTTT CASSEEWNTEAFF
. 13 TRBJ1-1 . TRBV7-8 TGTGCCAGCAGCTTGGGGAGGTTTGCTGAAGCTTTCTTT CASSLGRFAEAFF
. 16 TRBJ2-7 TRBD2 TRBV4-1 TGCGCCAGCAGCCAAGATGATAGCGGGGGCTCCTACGAGCAGTACTTC CASSQDDSGGSYEQYF
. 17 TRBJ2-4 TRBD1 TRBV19 TGTGCCAGTAGTATAGCTCAGGGGGCTTTAGCCAAAAACATTCAGTACTTC CASSIAQGALAKNIQYF
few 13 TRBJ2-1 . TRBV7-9 TGTGCCAGCAGCATAGCATGGGGGAATGAGCAGTTCTTC CASSIAWGNEQFF
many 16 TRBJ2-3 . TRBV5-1 TGCGCCAGCAGCTTGACAGGGTTCCCTAGCACAGATACGCAGTATTTT CASSLTGFPSTDTQYF
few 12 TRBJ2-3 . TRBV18 TGTGCCAGCTCCCTGGACAGTAGTACGCAGTATTTT CASSLDSSTQYF
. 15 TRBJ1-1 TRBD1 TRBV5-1 TGCGCCAGCAGCAGGGACAGGGTGGCGACCACTGAAGCTTTCTTT CASSRDRVATTEAFF
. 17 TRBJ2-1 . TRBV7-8 TGTGCCAGCAGCTTAGGGACCGGGGACGTCTCCTACAATGAGCAGTTCTTC CASSLGTGDVSYNEQFF
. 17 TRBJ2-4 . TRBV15 TGTGCCACCAGCAGAGATTGGTCAGCACTAGCCAAAAACATTCAGTACTTC CATSRDWSALAKNIQYF
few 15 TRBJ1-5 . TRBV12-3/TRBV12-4 TGTGCCAGCAGTTCGGGTAGACCGACAAATCAGCCCCAGCATTTT CASSSGRPTNQPQHF
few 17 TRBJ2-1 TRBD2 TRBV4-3 TGCGCCAGCAGCCAAAAACTAGCGGGAAACTCCTACAATGAGCAGTTCTTC CASSQKLAGNSYNEQFF
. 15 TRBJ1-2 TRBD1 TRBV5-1 TGCGCCAGCAGCTCTACCGGGACAGGGACCTATGGCTACACCTTC CASSSTGTGTYGYTF
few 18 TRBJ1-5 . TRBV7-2 TGTGCCAGCAGCTTATTAGGGCGGGGGGCGCGAAGCAATCAGCCCCAGCATTTT CASSLLGRGARSNQPQHF
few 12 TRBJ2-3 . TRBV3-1 TGTGCCAGCAGCCGGGACACAGATACGCAGTATTTT CASSRDTDTQYF
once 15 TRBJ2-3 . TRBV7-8 TGTGCCAGCAGCTTTTCTAGTGCTAGCACAGATACGCAGTATTTT CASSFSSASTDTQYF
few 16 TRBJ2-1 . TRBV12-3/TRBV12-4 TGTGCCAGCAGTTTAACCGGCGAGAGCTCCTACAATGAGCAGTTCTTC CASSLTGESSYNEQFF
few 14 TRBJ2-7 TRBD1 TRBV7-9 TGTGCCAGCAGCCCCGAAGACAGGGTTGGCGAGCAGTACTTC CASSPEDRVGEQYF
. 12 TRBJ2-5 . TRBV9 TGTGCCAGTCAGGGGCCCCAAGAGACCCAGTACTTC CASQGPQETQYF
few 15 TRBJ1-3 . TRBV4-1 TGCGCCAGCAGCCAAGAATGGACACCTGGAAACACCATATATTTT CASSQEWTPGNTIYF
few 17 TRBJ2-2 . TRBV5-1 TGCGCCAGCAGCTTGGCCTCCAATCGCCTATTCACCGGGGAGCTGTTTTTT CASSLASNRLFTGELFF
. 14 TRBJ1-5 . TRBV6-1 TGTGCCAGCAGTGCCGGGACGCCGAATCAGCCCCAGCATTTT CASSAGTPNQPQHF